This is a list of T cell receptor beta chains from one sample in a study of T-cell reconstitution after alpha-beta-depleted transplantation in children. MiXCR was run by TCRdb on the PCR reads, yielding one entry per CDR3 protein. The data hold 200,000 to 250,000 distinct CDR3 sequences, with around 12% observed a single time. Sequencing used PBMCs from the stem cell graft donor, obtained from the stem cell graft. Receptor source: a human donor who donated a stem cell graft to a child with acute lymphoblastic leukemia. Each CDR3 is given with its conserved first and last residue. The order of the fields is V gene, J gene, clone size, CDR3 protein. Some rows have no size entry. The others give once, few or many, or a class for an expanded clone.

v_call: TRBV6-1
j_call: TRBJ1-5
clone_size: many
cdr3_aa: CASSGLLGQPQHF

v_call: TRBV20-1
j_call: TRBJ1-1
clone_size: many
cdr3_aa: CSARALTGQPESEAFF

v_call: TRBV28
j_call: TRBJ2-7
clone_size: many
cdr3_aa: CASSLLAQDSPYEQYF

v_call: TRBV2
j_call: TRBJ2-1
clone_size: many
cdr3_aa: CASLPPSSYNEQFF

v_call: TRBV19
j_call: TRBJ1-2
clone_size: many
cdr3_aa: CASSIFGKRMDYGYTF

v_call: TRBV4-2
j_call: TRBJ2-2
clone_size: NA
cdr3_aa: CASSRGGRGRKTGELFF

v_call: TRBV7-2
j_call: TRBJ2-1
clone_size: many
cdr3_aa: CASSPTGTSVSNEQFF

v_call: TRBV29-1
j_call: TRBJ1-2
clone_size: many
cdr3_aa: CSVERGGGYTF

v_call: TRBV25-1
j_call: TRBJ2-7
clone_size: many
cdr3_aa: CASSENGFSYEQYF

v_call: TRBV10-3
j_call: TRBJ1-1
clone_size: many
cdr3_aa: CAISESLVAGAFF

v_call: TRBV29-1
j_call: TRBJ2-1
clone_size: many
cdr3_aa: CSVEGEASGFSSYNEQFF

v_call: TRBV5-1
j_call: TRBJ2-1
clone_size: many
cdr3_aa: CASSFLAGDKNEQFF

v_call: TRBV7-9
j_call: TRBJ2-1
clone_size: many
cdr3_aa: CASSHERGEQFF

v_call: TRBV5-1
j_call: TRBJ2-5
clone_size: NA
cdr3_aa: CASSFAGRGLETQYF

v_call: TRBV28
j_call: TRBJ2-1
clone_size: many
cdr3_aa: CASSSGTSFRSDEQFF

v_call: TRBV5-6
j_call: TRBJ2-2
clone_size: few
cdr3_aa: CASSDTGTGLTGELFF

v_call: TRBV5-1
j_call: TRBJ2-7
clone_size: many
cdr3_aa: CASSLVWDSYEQYF

v_call: TRBV11-2
j_call: TRBJ2-1
clone_size: many
cdr3_aa: CASSLDRGQSLF

v_call: TRBV20-1
j_call: TRBJ2-1
clone_size: NA
cdr3_aa: CSATGTGWINEQFF

v_call: TRBV5-6
j_call: TRBJ1-5
clone_size: many
cdr3_aa: CASSFGGASNQPQHF

v_call: TRBV27
j_call: TRBJ1-2
clone_size: many
cdr3_aa: CASSLRQNYGYTF

v_call: TRBV13
j_call: TRBJ1-2
clone_size: many
cdr3_aa: CASSPKHDRGLDYGYTF

v_call: TRBV15
j_call: TRBJ2-7
clone_size: many
cdr3_aa: CATSAEDGSSYEQYF

v_call: TRBV7-8
j_call: TRBJ1-1
clone_size: many
cdr3_aa: CASSLVRDTEAFF

v_call: TRBV18
j_call: TRBJ1-2
clone_size: many
cdr3_aa: CASSRDVRNYGYTF

v_call: TRBV4-3
j_call: TRBJ2-1
clone_size: many
cdr3_aa: CASGTSGSIRSSYNEQFF

v_call: TRBV7-2
j_call: TRBJ2-3
clone_size: many
cdr3_aa: CASSIAGGRTDTQYF